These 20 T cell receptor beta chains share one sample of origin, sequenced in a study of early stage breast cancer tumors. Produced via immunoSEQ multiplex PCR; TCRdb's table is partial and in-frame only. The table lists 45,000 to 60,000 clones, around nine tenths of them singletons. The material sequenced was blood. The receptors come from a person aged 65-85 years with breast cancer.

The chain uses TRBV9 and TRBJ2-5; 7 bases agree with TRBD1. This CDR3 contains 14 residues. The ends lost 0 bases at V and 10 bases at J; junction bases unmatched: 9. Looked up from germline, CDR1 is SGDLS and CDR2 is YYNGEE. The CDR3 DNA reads TGTGCCAGCAGCGTAGAGGGGGCGCCCCGGGACCAGTACTTC. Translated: CASSVEGAPRDQYF.

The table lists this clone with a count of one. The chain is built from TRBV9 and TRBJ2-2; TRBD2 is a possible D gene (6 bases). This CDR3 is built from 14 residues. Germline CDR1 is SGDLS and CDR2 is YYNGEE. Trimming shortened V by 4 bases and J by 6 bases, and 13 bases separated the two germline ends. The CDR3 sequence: CASSTLIAAGELFF. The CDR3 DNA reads TGTGCCAGCAGCACCCTAATAGCGGCCGGGGAGCTGTTTTTT.

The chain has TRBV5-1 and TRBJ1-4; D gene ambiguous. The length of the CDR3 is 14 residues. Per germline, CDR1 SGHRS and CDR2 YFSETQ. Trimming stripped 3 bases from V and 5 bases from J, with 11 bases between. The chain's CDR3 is CASSSSPPNEKLFF. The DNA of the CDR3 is TGCGCCAGCAGCTCCTCCCCCCCGAATGAAAAACTGTTTTTT.

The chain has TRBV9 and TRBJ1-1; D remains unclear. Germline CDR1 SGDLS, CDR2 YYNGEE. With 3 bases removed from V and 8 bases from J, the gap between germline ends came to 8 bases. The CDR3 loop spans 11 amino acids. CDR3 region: CASSGTTEAFF. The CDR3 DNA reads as TGTGCCAGCAGCGGAACAACCGAAGCTTTCTTT.

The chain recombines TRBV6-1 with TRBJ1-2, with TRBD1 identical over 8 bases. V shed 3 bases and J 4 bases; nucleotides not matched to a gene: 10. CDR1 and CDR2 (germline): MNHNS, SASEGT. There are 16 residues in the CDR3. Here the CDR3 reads CASSDEGQGAGYGYTF. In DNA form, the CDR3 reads TGTGCCAGCAGTGATGAGGGGCAGGGGGCGGGCTATGGCTACACCTTC.

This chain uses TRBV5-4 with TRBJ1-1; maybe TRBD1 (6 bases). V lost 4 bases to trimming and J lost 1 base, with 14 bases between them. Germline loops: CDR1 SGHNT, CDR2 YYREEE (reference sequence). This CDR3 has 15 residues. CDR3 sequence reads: CASSPGGRPNTEAFF. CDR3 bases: TGTGCCAGCAGCCCGGGGGGCAGGCCGAACACTGAAGCTTTCTTT.

DNA of the CDR3: TGTGCCAGCAGTTATGGGACATCAGATACGCAGTATTTT. Its protein is CASSYGTSDTQYF. This chain connects TRBV6-5 to TRBJ2-3, with D perhaps matching TRBD1 (6 bases). V was clipped by 3 bases and J by 4 bases, with 8 bases between them. The CDR3 totals 13 residues. CDR1 is MNHEY and CDR2 is SVGAGI in the germline V gene.

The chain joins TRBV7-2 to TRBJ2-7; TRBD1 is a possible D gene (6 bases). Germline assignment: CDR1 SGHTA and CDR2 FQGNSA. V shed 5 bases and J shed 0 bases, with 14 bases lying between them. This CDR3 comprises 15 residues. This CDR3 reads CASSTRTASSYEQYF. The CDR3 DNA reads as TGTGCCAGCAGCACCCGGACAGCCAGCTCCTACGAGCAGTACTTC.

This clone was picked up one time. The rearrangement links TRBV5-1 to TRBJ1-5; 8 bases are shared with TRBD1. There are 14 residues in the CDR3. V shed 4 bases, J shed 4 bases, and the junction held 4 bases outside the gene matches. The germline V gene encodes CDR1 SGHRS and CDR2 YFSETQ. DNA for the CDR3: TGCGCCAGCAGCGTCGGGACAGGTAATCAGCCCCAGCATTTT. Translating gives CASSVGTGNQPQHF.

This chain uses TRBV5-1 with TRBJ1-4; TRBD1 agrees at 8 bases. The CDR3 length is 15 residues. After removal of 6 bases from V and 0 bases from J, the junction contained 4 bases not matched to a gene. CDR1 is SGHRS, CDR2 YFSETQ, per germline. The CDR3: CASKPTGATNEKLFF. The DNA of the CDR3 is TGCGCCAGCAAACCGACAGGGGCAACTAATGAAAAACTGTTTTTT.

Here the CDR3 DNA reads TGTGCCAGCAGCTTAGGACTAGCGGGAGTGTTCTTC. Amino acids: CASSLGLAGVFF. V usage is TRBV5-4 and J usage is TRBJ2-1; TRBD2 aligns across 13 bases. V shed 2 bases, J shed 15 bases, and the junction held 2 bases outside the gene matches. The CDR3 extends over 12 amino acids. Per the germline V gene, CDR1 is SGHNT and CDR2 is YYREEE (reference sequence).

CDR3 in DNA: TGTGCCAGCGGGGACAGTGCAACTAATGAAAAACTGTTTTTT. Protein: CASGDSATNEKLFF. This chain connects TRBV6-5 to TRBJ1-4, with 7 positions matching TRBD1. The V segment lost 8 bases and the J segment 0 bases; nucleotides outside the gene matches: 3. There are 14 residues in the CDR3. The germline CDR1 and CDR2 sequences are MNHEY and SVGAGI.

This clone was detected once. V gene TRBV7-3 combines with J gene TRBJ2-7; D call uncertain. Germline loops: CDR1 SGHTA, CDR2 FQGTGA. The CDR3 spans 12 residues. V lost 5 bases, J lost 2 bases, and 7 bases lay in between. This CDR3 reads CASSPSPYEQYF. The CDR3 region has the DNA TGTGCCAGCAGCCCCAGTCCCTACGAGCAGTACTTC. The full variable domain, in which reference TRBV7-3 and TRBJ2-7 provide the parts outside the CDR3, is GAGVSQTPSNKVTEKGKYVELRCDPISGHTALYWYRQSLGQGPEFLIYFQGTGAADDSGLPNDRFFAVRPEGSVSTLKIQRTERGDSAVYLCASSPSPYEQYFGPGTRLTVT.

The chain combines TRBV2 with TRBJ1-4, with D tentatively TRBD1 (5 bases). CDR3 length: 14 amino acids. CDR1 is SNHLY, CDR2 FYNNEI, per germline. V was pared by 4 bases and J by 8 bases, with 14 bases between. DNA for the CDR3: TGTGCCAGCAGTGCGTGGGGGGAGGGGGAAAAACTGTTTTTT. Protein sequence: CASSAWGEGEKLFF.

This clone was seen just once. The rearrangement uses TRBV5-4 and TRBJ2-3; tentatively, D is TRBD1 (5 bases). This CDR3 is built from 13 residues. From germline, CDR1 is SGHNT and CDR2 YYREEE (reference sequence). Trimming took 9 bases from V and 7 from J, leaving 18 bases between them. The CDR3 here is CAMAWQGRNTQYF. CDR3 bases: TGTGCCATGGCGTGGCAGGGAAGAAATACGCAGTATTTT.

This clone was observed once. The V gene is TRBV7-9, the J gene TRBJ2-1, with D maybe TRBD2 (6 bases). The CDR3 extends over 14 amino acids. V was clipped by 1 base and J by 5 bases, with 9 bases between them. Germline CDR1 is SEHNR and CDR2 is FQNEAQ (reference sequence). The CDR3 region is CASSLGGGNNEQFF. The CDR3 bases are TGTGCCAGCAGCTTAGGGGGAGGTAACAATGAGCAGTTCTTC.

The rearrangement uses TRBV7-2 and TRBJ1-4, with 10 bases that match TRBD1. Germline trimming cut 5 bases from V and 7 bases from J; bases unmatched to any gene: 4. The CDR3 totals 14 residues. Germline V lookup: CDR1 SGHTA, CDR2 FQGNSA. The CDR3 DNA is TGTGCCAGCAGCGTCCGGGACAGGGGTGAAAAACTGTTTTTT. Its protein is CASSVRDRGEKLFF. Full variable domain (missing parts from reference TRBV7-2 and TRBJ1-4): GAGVSQSPSNKVTEKGKDVELRCDPISGHTALYWYRQSLGQGLEFLIYFQGNSAPDKSGLPSDRFSAERTGGSVSTLTIQRTQQEDSAVYLCASSVRDRGEKLFFGSGTQLSVL.

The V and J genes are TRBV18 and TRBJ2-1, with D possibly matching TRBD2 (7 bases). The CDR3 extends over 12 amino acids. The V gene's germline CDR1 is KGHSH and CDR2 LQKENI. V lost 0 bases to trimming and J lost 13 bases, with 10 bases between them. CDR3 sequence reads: CASSPPGGVQFF. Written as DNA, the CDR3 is TGTGCCAGCTCACCACCAGGGGGGGTACAGTTCTTC.

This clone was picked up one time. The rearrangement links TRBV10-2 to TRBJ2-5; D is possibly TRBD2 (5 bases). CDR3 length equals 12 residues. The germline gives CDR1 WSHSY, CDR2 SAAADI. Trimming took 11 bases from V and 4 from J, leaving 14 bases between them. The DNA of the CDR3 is TGCGCCGCGGGCGGCGGTGGAGAGACCCAGTACTTC. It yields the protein CAAGGGGETQYF.

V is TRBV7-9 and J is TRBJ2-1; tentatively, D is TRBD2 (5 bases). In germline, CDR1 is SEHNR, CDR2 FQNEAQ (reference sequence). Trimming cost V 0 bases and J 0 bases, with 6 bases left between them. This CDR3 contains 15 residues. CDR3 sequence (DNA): TGTGCCAGCAGCTTAGCGGGGAGCTCCTACAATGAGCAGTTCTTC. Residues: CASSLAGSSYNEQFF.